This T cell receptor beta chain was obtained from a study of tumor-infiltrating lymphocytes in primary liver carcinoma. CDR3 length equals 20 residues. Germline loops: CDR1 KGHDR, CDR2 SFDVKD. The ends lost 5 bases at V and 0 bases at J; junction bases unmatched: 10. Blood RNA was derived from unsorted whole blood, and germline DNA was extracted too. Researchers generated TCR beta cDNA from roughly 510 ng of total RNA, relying on a constant-region primer. Nested multiplex PCR, run for three rounds with slightly modified ARM-PCR, yielded TCR beta libraries. TRBV1-TRBV30 forward and Cbeta reverse primers drove the first two roughly 10-cycle rounds. TCRdb itself ran the multiplex PCR reads through MiXCR, one entry per CDR3 protein. The table records roughly 330,000 distinct CDR3 sequences, less than 65% of them present only once.

V usage is TRBV24-1 and J usage is TRBJ2-1; 15 nucleotides align to TRBD2. Specimen: peripheral blood. The receptor was derived from a man aged 40-49 years with primary liver carcinoma and hepatitis B virus infection. CDR3 residues: CATSGKPGLAGGPSYNEQFF. The CDR3 DNA reads as TGTGCCACCAGTGGAAAACCGGGACTAGCGGGAGGTCCCTCCTACAATGAGCAGTTCTTC.